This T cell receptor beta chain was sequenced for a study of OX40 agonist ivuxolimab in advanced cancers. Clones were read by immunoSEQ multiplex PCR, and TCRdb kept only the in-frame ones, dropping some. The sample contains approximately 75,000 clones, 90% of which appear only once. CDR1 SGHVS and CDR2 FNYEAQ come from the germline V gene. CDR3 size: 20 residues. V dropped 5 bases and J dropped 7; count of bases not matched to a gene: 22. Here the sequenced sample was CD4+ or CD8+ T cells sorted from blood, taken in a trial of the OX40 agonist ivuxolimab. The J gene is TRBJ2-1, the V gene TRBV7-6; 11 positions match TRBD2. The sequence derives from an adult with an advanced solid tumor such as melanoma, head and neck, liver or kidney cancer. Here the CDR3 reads CASSPFQTLFSGRAVNEQFF. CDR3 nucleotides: TGTGCCAGCAGCCCGTTCCAAACCTTGTTTAGCGGGAGGGCCGTTAATGAGCAGTTCTTC.